This TCR beta chain was sequenced for a study of OX40 agonist ivuxolimab in advanced cancers. Blood got drawn at baseline, again on cycle 4 day 1, and then on cycle 7 day 1. Clones were read by immunoSEQ multiplex PCR, and TCRdb kept only the in-frame ones, dropping some. The sample consists of fewer than 100,000 clones, 80% to 90% of them appearing once. Findings and caveats of the study: Expanded clones tended on average to be more numerous among CD8+ T cells than CD4+.

This clone was found a few times. Its target is not known. The CDR3 runs to 16 residues. The ends were cut back, 2 bases at V and 4 bases at J, with 15 bases in the middle. Germline V gene data show CDR1 as LNHNV and CDR2 as YYDKDF (reference sequence). This TCR was sampled from an adult with an advanced solid tumor such as melanoma, head and neck, liver or kidney cancer. The chain joins TRBV15 to TRBJ2-1; D might be TRBD2 (6 bases). Specimen: CD4+ or CD8+ T cells sorted from blood, collected in a trial of the OX40 agonist ivuxolimab. This chain's CDR3 is CATSRIPGTVYNEQFF. CDR3 nucleotide sequence: TGTGCCACCAGCAGAATTCCCGGGACTGTATACAATGAGCAGTTCTTC.